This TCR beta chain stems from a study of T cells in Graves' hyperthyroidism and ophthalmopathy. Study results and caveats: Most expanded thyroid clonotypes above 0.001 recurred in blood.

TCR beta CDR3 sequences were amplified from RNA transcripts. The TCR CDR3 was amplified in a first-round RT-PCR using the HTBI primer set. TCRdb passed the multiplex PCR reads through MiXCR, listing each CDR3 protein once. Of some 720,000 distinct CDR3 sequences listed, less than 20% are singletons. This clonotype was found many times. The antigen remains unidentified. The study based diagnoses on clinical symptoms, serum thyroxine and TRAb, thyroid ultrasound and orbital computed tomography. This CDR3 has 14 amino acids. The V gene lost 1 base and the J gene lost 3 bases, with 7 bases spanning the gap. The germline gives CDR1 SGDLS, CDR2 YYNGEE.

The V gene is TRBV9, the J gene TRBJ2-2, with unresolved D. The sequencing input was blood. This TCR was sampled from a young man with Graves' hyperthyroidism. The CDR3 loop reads CASSVYQDTGELFF. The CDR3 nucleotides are TGTGCCAGCAGCGTATACCAGGACACCGGGGAGCTGTTTTTT.